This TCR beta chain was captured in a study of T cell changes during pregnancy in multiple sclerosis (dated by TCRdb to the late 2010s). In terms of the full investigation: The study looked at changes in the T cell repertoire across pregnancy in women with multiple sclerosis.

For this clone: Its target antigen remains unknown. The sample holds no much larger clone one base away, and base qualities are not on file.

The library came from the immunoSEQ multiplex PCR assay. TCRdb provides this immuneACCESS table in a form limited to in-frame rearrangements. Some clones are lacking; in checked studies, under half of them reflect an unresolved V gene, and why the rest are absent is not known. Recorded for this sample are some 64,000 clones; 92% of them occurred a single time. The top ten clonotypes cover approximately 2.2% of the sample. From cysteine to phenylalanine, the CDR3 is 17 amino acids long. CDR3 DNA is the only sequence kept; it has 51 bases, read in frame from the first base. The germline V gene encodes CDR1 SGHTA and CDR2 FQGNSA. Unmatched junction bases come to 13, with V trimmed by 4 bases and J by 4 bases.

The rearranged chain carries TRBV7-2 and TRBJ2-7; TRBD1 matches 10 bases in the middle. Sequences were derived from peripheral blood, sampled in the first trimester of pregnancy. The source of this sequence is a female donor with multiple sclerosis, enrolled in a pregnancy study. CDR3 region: CASSSPAGTGVKYEQYF. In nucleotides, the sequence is TGTGCCAGCAGCTCACCCGCCGGGACAGGGGTCAAATACGAGCAGTACTTC.